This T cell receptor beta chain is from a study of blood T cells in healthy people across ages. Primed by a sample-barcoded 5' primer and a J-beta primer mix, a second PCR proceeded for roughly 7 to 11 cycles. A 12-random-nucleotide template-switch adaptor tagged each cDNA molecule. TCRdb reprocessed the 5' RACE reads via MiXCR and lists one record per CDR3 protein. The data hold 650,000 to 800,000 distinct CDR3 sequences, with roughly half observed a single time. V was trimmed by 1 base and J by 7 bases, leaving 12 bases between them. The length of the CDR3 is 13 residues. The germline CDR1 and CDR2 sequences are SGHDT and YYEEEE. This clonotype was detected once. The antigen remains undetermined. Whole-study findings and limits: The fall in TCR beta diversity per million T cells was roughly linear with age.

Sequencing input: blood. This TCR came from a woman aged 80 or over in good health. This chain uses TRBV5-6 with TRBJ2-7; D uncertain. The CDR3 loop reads CASSLYPRNEQYF. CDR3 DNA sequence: TGTGCCAGCAGCTTGTACCCCCGCAATGAGCAGTACTTC.